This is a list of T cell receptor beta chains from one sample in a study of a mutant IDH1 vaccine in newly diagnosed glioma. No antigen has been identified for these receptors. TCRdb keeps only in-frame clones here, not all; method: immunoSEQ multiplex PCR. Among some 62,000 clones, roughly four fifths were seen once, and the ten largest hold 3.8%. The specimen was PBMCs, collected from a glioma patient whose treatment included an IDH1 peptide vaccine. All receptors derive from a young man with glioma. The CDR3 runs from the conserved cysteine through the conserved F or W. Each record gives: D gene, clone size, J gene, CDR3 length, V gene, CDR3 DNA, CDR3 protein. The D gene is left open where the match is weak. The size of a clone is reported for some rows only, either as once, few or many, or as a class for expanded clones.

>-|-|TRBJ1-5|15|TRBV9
TGTGCCAGCAGCGTAGACGGGACACTGAATCAGCCCCAGCATTTT
CASSVDGTLNQPQHF
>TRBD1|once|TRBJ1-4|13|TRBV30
TGTGCCTGGAGGCCACGGCAGGGGGGGAAACTGTTTTTT
CAWRPRQGGKLFF
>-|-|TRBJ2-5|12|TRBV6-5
TGTGCCAGCAGTTTACGAGGAGAGACCCAGTACTTC
CASSLRGETQYF
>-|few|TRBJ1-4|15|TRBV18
TGTGCCAGCTCACCAGTTGCAGGATTAGGTGAAAAACTGTTTTTT
CASSPVAGLGEKLFF
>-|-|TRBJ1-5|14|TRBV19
TGTGCCAGTAGATGGGGCAGGGGCAGTCAGCCCCAGCATTTT
CASRWGRGSQPQHF
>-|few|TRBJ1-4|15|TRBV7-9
TGTGCCAGCAGCATAGGACAGCCGGGCGATGAAAAACTGTTTTTT
CASSIGQPGDEKLFF
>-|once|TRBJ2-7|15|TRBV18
TGTGCCAGCTCACCATCCCCAGGGGGGTCCTACGAGCAGTACTTC
CASSPSPGGSYEQYF
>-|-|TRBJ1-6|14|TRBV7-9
TGTGCCAGCAGCTTTCTCATCGGGAATTCACCCCTCCACTTT
CASSFLIGNSPLHF
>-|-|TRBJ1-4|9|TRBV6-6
TGTGCCACCTCTGAAAAACTGTTTTTT
CATSEKLFF
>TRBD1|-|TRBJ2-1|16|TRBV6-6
TGTGCCAGCAGGCCGTACAGGGGTTCCACCTACAATGAGCAGTTCTTC
CASRPYRGSTYNEQFF
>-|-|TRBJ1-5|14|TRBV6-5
TGTGCCAGCAGTTATTGGCAGGGCAATCAGCCCCAGCATTTT
CASSYWQGNQPQHF
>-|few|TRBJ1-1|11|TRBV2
TGTGCCAGCAGTGTACACACTGAAGCTTTCTTT
CASSVHTEAFF
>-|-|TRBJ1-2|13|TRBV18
TGTGCCAGCTCCGACGGACAGCGGTCTGGCTACACCTTC
CASSDGQRSGYTF
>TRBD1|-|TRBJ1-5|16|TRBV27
TGTGCCAGCAGTAGACAGGGGCTATGGAGCAATCAGCCCCAGCATTTT
CASSRQGLWSNQPQHF
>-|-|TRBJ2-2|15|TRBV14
TGTGCCAGCAGTCGGGACTTCCCGGGGACCGGGGAGCTGTTTTTT
CASSRDFPGTGELFF
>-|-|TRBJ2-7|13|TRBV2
TGTGCCAGCAGTGAACCCCCCGGGGACGAGCAGTACTTC
CASSEPPGDEQYF
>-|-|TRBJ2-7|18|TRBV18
TGTGCCAGCTCACCAACTGGAGGTCAGGGGACCGGCTCCTACGAGCAGTACTTC
CASSPTGGQGTGSYEQYF
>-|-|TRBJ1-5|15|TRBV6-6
TGTGCCAGCAGCCCTCGGACGGATAGCAATCAGCCCCAGCATTTT
CASSPRTDSNQPQHF
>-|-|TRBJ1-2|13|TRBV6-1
TGTGCCAGCAGTGAAGCGAACAAGTATGGCTACACCTTC
CASSEANKYGYTF
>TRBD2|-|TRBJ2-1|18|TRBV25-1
TGTGCCAGCAGTGAATTGGGGTCTAGCGGGGATTCCTACAATGAGCAGTTCTTC
CASSELGSSGDSYNEQFF
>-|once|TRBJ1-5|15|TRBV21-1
TGTGCCAGCAGCAAAAAGGGATCGACTAATCAGCCCCAGCATTTT
CASSKKGSTNQPQHF